This entry features one T cell receptor beta chain sequence. The record originates from a study of blood T cell repertoires in COVID-19. Looking at the study overall: Some COVID-19 samples were acute and others convalescent; all came from the United States, Italy and Spain. PBMCs, B-cell-depleted T cells, or T cells were the source of the cDNA or gDNA that made up the material.

Germline CDR1 and CDR2: MNHEY and SMNVEV (reference sequence). V was pared by 6 bases and J by 3 bases, with 12 bases of the junction left unmatched. The CDR3 length is 17 residues. Per the authors' pipeline: Reference gene primer amplification in the assay estimated nucleated cell counts. Generated by immunoSEQ multiplex PCR, the TCRdb table keeps only in-frame clones and is missing some. Clonal size and the V and J genes are those of that table, whereas D and trimming came from the DNA. The data show about 220,000 clones, roughly 87% seen once. The chain uses TRBV27 and TRBJ1-5; TRBD1 matches at 9 bases. This TCR was recovered from a middle-aged man with active or convalescent COVID-19. Sequencing input: peripheral blood. The CDR3 is CASSLLQGAPNNQPQHF. CDR3 bases: TGTGCCAGCAGCCTGCTACAGGGGGCGCCTAACAATCAGCCCCAGCATTTT.